The 19 T cell receptor beta chains presented below share a single source sample, sequenced in a study of cytomegalovirus exposure and HLA in healthy donors. Primers: 60 Vbeta forward and 13 Jbeta reverse. Method: immunoSEQ multiplex PCR; TCRdb's copy keeps in-frame clones and lacks some. The sample carries around 85,000 clones, about four fifths recorded once. The sequenced sample consisted of PBMCs. Receptors were obtained from a man aged 55 to 70 in good health and CMV-seronegative.

This clone appeared a few times. This chain connects TRBV7-9 to TRBJ1-2, with D unclear. Looked up from germline, CDR1 is SEHNR and CDR2 is FQNEAQ (reference sequence). Trimming took 4 bases from V and 5 from J, leaving 17 bases between them. This CDR3 comprises 15 residues. The CDR3 reads CASSSAVRPLYGYTF. The CDR3 nucleotides are TGTGCCAGCAGCTCGGCGGTGCGGCCCCTGTATGGCTACACCTTC.

This chain uses TRBV25-1 with TRBJ2-5, with 8 bases lining up with TRBD2. V lost 0 bases and J lost 6; bases outside the gene matches: 3. From germline, CDR1 is MGHDK and CDR2 SYGVNS. The CDR3 is made up of 14 amino acids. The CDR3 DNA sequence: TGTGCCAGCAGTGAATACGGGGGGGCCAAGACCCAGTACTTC. This sequence encodes CASSEYGGAKTQYF.

This chain uses TRBV6-5 with TRBJ1-6, with 9 bases identical to TRBD1. This CDR3 spans 14 amino acids. CDR1 is MNHEY and CDR2 is SVGAGI in the germline V gene. J lost 6 bases, V lost 5 bases, and 2 bases had no gene match. CDR3 in DNA: TGTGCCAGCAGTATGGACAGGGGTAATTCACCCCTCCACTTT. Translating it yields CASSMDRGNSPLHF.

The rearrangement uses TRBV5-6 and TRBJ1-5; D might be TRBD1 (5 bases). With 0 bases removed from V and 4 bases from J, the gap between germline ends came to 8 bases. CDR1 is SGHDT, CDR2 YYEEEE, per germline. The CDR3 runs to 14 residues. This chain's CDR3 is CASSLGQRNQPQHF. CDR3 DNA: TGTGCCAGCAGCTTGGGACAGAGAAATCAGCCCCAGCATTTT. Full variable domain (missing parts from reference TRBV5-6 and TRBJ1-5): DAGVTQSPTHLIKTRGQQVTLRCSPKSGHDTVSWYQQALGQGPQFIFQYYEEEERQRGNFPDRFSGHQFPNYSSELNVNALLLGDSALYLCASSLGQRNQPQHFGDGTRLSIL.

V is TRBV9 and J is TRBJ2-7; 8 bases are a match to TRBD1. V lost 4 bases and J lost 2; bases outside the gene matches: 8. CDR1 is SGDLS, CDR2 YYNGEE, per germline. CDR3 length: 15 amino acids. The CDR3 sequence: CASSLRTGITYEQYF. The CDR3 DNA is TGTGCCAGCAGCCTGCGGACAGGGATAACCTACGAGCAGTACTTC.

V is TRBV25-1 and J is TRBJ1-5; D not resolved. V was shortened by 6 bases and J by 8 bases, with 11 bases between the two germline ends. Germline V CDR1 and CDR2: MGHDK, SYGVNS. This CDR3 has 12 amino acids. CDR3 sequence reads: CASRREWEPQHF. In nucleotides, the CDR3 is TGTGCCAGCAGGAGGGAATGGGAGCCCCAGCATTTT.

The rearrangement joins TRBV2 to TRBJ1-1; possibly TRBD1 for D (6 bases). This CDR3 comprises 15 residues. The V end was cut by 6 bases, the J end by 3 bases, with 17 bases between. Per the germline V gene, CDR1 is SNHLY and CDR2 is FYNNEI. CDR3 sequence (DNA): TGTGCCAGCAGCTCAACCTGGGGGCTGGACACTGAAGCTTTCTTT. Its protein is CASSSTWGLDTEAFF.

The gene calls are TRBV6-1 and TRBJ2-1; D possibly corresponds to TRBD2 (5 bases). Germline CDR1 and CDR2: MNHNS and SASEGT. The CDR3 has 12 amino acids. Trimming removed 5 bases at V and 10 bases at J, with 12 bases between. The CDR3 DNA is TGTGCCAGCAGTCCCCGTACGGGGGAGCAGTTCTTC. Residues: CASSPRTGEQFF.

The rearrangement links TRBV9 to TRBJ1-3, with D unresolved. V was cut by 4 bases and J by 2 bases, with 10 bases left in between. The CDR3 has 14 residues. Germline CDR1 and CDR2: SGDLS and YYNGEE. The CDR3 coding sequence is TGTGCCAGCAGCTACGGGGTTACTGGAAACACCATATATTTT. It specifies CASSYGVTGNTIYF.

This clone was counted between two and nine times. The V and J genes are TRBV4-1 and TRBJ1-5; TRBD1 matches at 7 bases. The germline V gene has CDR1 MGHRA and CDR2 YSYEKL. V trimming: 0 bases; J trimming: 8 bases; junction bases outside the gene matches: 10. The CDR3 runs to 16 residues. In nucleotides, the CDR3 is TGCGCCAGCAGCCAAGAAAATAGAGGGGGCGGGAAGCCCCAGCATTTT. Amino acid sequence: CASSQENRGGGKPQHF.

J is TRBJ2-3 and V is TRBV5-1; possibly TRBD2 for D (5 bases). Trimming left V 0 bases short and J 1 base short, with 9 bases between. This CDR3 contains 15 residues. Germline assignment: CDR1 SGHRS and CDR2 YFSETQ. In DNA form, the CDR3 reads TGCGCCAGCAGCTTGGCGGGGTTCGGCACAGATACGCAGTATTTT. Amino acid sequence: CASSLAGFGTDTQYF.

The chain employs TRBV7-9 and TRBJ1-2, with no clear D. The V and J ends lost 4 bases and 3 bases respectively, with 15 bases between them. The CDR3 totals 15 residues. Germline V gives CDR1 SEHNR, CDR2 FQNEAQ (reference sequence). This chain's CDR3 is CASSSPLGGYYGYTF. The CDR3 nucleotides are TGTGCCAGCAGCTCCCCCCTAGGCGGTTACTATGGCTACACCTTC.

This chain joins TRBV9 and TRBJ2-3; 7 nucleotides align to TRBD1. Trimming took 4 bases from V and 4 from J; bases not matched to a gene: 12. Germline CDR1 and CDR2: SGDLS and YYNGEE. The CDR3 extends over 16 amino acids. The chain's CDR3 is CASSLRGQISPDTQYF. CDR3 in DNA: TGTGCCAGCAGCTTAAGGGGGCAGATATCCCCAGATACGCAGTATTTT.

The chain carries TRBV6-6 and TRBJ1-1; tentative D call: TRBD1 (5 bases). V shed 0 bases and J shed 8 bases, with 16 bases lying between them. This CDR3 has 15 residues. CDR1 is MNHNY and CDR2 is SVGAGI in the germline V gene (reference sequence). CDR3 in amino acids: CASSYSRRVEREAFF. The CDR3 DNA reads TGTGCCAGCAGTTACTCTCGCAGGGTGGAAAGAGAAGCTTTCTTT.

This sequence joins TRBV7-3 and TRBJ1-1; a possible D gene is TRBD1 (5 bases). The CDR3 is 13 amino acids. The germline gives CDR1 SGHTA, CDR2 FQGTGA. The V end lost 4 bases, the J end lost 4 bases, and 10 bases lay between the germline ends. The CDR3 DNA reads as TGTGCCAGCAGCTCAACCCAGGGCACTGAAGCTTTCTTT. It yields the protein CASSSTQGTEAFF.

This clone has a handful of counts. The chain combines TRBV6-5 with TRBJ1-5, with D perhaps TRBD1 (5 bases). Looked up from germline, CDR1 is MNHEY and CDR2 is SVGAGI. The CDR3 extends over 14 amino acids. The V end was cut by 10 bases, the J end by 6 bases, with 19 bases between. CDR3 protein: CATGVAGRGQPQHF. The DNA of the CDR3 is TGTGCCACCGGAGTTGCGGGGAGGGGTCAGCCCCAGCATTTT.

V usage is TRBV5-5 and J usage is TRBJ1-2, with a tentative D call TRBD1 (6 bases). CDR1 is SGHKS, CDR2 YYEKEE, per germline (reference sequence). CDR3 length: 15 residues. Between the trimmed V and J ends, which lost 0 bases and 3 bases, there was a span of 12 bases. CDR3 in DNA: TGTGCCAGCAGCTTGGACAGGGCAATGGACTATGGCTACACCTTC. This sequence encodes CASSLDRAMDYGYTF.

Concerning this clone: One end of the junction fails to match germline, which may point to a read error. The chain combines TRBV7-9 with TRBJ2-7, with 8 bases that match TRBD1. From germline, CDR1 is SEHNR and CDR2 FQNEAQ (reference sequence). This CDR3 spans 15 amino acids. CDR3 loop: CSSSFLRQGLYEQYF. DNA for the CDR3: TGTTCCAGCAGCTTTTTGCGACAGGGGCTGTACGAGCAGTACTTC. The whole variable domain, remainder taken from reference TRBV7-9 and TRBJ2-7, is DTGVSQNPRHKITKRGQNVTFRCDPISEHNRLYWYRQTLGQGPEFLTYFQNEAQLEKSRLLSDRFSAERPKGSFSTLEIQRTEQGDSAMYLCSSSFLRQGLYEQYFGPGTRLTVT.

This rearrangement joins TRBV2 to TRBJ2-5; D gene ambiguous. From germline, CDR1 is SNHLY and CDR2 FYNNEI. V gave up 7 bases and J gave up 1 base, with 10 bases separating them. The CDR3 totals 13 residues. The CDR3: CASTLQLQETQYF. DNA of the CDR3: TGTGCCAGCACCCTCCAACTCCAAGAGACCCAGTACTTC.